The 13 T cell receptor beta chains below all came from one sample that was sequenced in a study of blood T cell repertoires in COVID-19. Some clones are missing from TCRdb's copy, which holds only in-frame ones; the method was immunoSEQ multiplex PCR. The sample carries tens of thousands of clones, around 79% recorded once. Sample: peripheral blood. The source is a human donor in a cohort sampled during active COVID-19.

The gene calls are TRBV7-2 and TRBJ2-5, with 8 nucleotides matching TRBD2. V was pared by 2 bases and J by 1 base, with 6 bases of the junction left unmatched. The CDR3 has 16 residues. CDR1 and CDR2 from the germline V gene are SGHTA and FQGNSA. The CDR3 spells CASSLSVTSGQETQYF. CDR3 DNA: TGTGCCAGCAGCTTATCTGTCACTAGCGGCCAAGAGACCCAGTACTTC.

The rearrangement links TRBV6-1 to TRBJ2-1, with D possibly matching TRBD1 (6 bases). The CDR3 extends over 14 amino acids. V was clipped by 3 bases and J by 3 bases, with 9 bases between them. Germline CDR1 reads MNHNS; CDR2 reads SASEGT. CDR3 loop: CASSDRGLYNEQFF. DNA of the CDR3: TGTGCCAGCAGTGACAGGGGTCTCTACAATGAGCAGTTCTTC.

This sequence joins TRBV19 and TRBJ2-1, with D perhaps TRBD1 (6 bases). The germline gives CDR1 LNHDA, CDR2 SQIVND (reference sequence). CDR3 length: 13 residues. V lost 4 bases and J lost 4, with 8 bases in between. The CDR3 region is CASSTTGYNEQFF. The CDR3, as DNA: TGTGCCAGTAGTACAACAGGGTACAATGAGCAGTTCTTC.

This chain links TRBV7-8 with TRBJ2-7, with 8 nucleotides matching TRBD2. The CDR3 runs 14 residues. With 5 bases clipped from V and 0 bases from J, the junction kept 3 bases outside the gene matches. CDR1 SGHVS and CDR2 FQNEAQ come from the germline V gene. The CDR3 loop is CASSTGGRSYEQYF. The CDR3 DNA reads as TGTGCCAGCAGCACGGGGGGGCGCTCCTACGAGCAGTACTTC.

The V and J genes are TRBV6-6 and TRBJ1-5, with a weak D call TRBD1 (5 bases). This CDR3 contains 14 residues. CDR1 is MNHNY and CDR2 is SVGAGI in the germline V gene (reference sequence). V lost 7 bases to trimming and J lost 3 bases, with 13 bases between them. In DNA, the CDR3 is TGTGCCAGCAAAAACCGGGGGAACAATCAGCCCCAGCATTTT. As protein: CASKNRGNNQPQHF.

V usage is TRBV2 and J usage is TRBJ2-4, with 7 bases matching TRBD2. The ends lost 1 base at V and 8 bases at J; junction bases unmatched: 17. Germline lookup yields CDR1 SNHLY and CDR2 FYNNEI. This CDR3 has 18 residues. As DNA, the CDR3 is TGTGCCAGCAGTGAAGAAATCCCAGCGGGGCAAACGGCGGACATTCAGTACTTC. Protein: CASSEEIPAGQTADIQYF.

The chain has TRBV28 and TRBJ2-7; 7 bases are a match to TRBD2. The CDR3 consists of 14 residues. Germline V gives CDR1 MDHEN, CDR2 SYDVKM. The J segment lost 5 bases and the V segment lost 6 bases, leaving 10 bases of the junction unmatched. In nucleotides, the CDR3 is TGTGCCAGCAGCAAAGGACTAGTTATGAACGAGCAGTACTTC. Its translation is CASSKGLVMNEQYF.

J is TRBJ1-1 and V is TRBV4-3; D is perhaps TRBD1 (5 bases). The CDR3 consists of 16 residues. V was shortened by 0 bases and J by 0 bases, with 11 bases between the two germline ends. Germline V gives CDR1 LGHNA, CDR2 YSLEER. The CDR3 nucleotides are TGCGCCAGCAGCCAAGAAGACAGTAACATGAACACTGAAGCTTTCTTT. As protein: CASSQEDSNMNTEAFF.

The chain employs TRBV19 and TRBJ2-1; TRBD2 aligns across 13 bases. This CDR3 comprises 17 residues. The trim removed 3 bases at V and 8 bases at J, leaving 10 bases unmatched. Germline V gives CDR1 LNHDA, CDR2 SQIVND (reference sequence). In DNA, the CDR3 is TGTGCCAGTAGTATCCTCAGGACTAGCGGGAGTCCGCATGAGCAGTTCTTC. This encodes CASSILRTSGSPHEQFF.

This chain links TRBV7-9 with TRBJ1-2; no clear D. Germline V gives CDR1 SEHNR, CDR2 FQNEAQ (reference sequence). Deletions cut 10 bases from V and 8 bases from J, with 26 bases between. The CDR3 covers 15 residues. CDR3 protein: CATPNPPDGEMGYTF. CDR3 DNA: TGTGCCACCCCGAACCCCCCCGACGGGGAGATGGGCTACACCTTC.

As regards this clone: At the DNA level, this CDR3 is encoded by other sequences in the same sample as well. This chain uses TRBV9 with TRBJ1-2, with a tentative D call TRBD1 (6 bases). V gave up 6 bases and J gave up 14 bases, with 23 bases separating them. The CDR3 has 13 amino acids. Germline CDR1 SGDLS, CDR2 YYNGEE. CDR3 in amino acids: CASTLPDSPKVTF. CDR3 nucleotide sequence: TGTGCCAGCACCCTCCCGGACAGTCCTAAGGTTACCTTC. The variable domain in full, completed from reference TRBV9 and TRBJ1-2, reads DSGVTQTPKHLITATGQRVTLRCSPRSGDLSVYWYQQSLDQGLQFLIQYYNGEERAKGNILERFSAQQFPDLHSELNLSSLELGDSALYFCASTLPDSPKVTFGSGTRLTVV.

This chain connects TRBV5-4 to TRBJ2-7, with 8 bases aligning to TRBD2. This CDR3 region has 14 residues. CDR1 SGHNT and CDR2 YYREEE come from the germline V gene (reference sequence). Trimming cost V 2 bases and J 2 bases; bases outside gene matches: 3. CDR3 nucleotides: TGTGCCAGCAGCTTACGAGCGGGGGCCTACGAGCAGTACTTC. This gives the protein CASSLRAGAYEQYF. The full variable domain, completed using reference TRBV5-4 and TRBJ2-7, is ETGVTQSPTHLIKTRGQQVTLRCSSQSGHNTVSWYQQALGQGPQFIFQYYREEENGRGNFPPRFSGLQFPNYSSELNVNALELDDSALYLCASSLRAGAYEQYFGPGTRLTVT.

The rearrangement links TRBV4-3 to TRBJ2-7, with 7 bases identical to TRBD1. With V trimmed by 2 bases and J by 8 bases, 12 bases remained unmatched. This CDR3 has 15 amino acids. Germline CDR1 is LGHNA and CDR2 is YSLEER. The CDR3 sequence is CASSQTTGQIEKQYF. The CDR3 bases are TGCGCCAGCAGCCAAACCACGGGACAGATCGAGAAGCAGTACTTC.